One T cell receptor (beta chain) is described in this entry. The antigen is unknown. Among the roughly 120 subjects of the validation cohort, separate from the 666-subject first cohort, were the donors. Clones were read by immunoSEQ multiplex PCR, and TCRdb kept only the in-frame ones, dropping some. The top ten hold 3% to 3.5% of the sample, which has about 260,000 clones, less than 95% seen once. The sample comes from a study of cytomegalovirus exposure and HLA in healthy donors. The CDR3 is 13 amino acids. V shed 8 bases and J 6 bases; nucleotides not matched to a gene: 3. Germline loops: CDR1 MGHDK, CDR2 SYGVNS. General study findings and limits: Rare sequences made up most TCRs, while some public TCRs were found in many donors.

Material for sequencing was PBMCs. This chain links TRBV25-1 with TRBJ1-4; 10 bases line up with TRBD1. This clonotype was obtained from a woman aged 25 to 45 in good health and CMV-seronegative. CDR3 bases: TGTGCCAGCGGGGACAGGGGCGATGAAAAACTGTTTTTT. The encoded protein is CASGDRGDEKLFF. The whole variable domain, filled in from reference TRBV25-1 and TRBJ1-4, reads EADIYQTPRYLVIGTGKKITLECSQTMGHDKMYWYQQDPGMELHLIHYSYGVNSTEKGDLSSESTVSRIRTEHFPLTLESARPSHTSQYLCASGDRGDEKLFFGSGTQLSVL.